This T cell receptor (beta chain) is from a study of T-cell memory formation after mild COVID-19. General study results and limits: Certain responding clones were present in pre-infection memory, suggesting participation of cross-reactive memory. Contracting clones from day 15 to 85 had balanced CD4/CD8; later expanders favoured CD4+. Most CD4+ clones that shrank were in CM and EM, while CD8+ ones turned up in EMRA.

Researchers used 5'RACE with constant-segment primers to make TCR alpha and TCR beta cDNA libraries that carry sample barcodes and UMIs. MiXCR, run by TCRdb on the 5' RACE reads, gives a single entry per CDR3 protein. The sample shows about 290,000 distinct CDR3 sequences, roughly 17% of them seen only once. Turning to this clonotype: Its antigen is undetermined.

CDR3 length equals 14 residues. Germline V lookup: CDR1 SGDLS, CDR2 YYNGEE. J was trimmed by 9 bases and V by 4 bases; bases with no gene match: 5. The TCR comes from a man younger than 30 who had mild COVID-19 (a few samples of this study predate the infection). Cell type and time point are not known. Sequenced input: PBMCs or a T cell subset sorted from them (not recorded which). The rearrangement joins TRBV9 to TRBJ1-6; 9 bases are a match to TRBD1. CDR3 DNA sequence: TGTGCCAGCAGCCTAGAGGGACAGGGTTCACCCCTCCACTTT. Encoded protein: CASSLEGQGSPLHF.